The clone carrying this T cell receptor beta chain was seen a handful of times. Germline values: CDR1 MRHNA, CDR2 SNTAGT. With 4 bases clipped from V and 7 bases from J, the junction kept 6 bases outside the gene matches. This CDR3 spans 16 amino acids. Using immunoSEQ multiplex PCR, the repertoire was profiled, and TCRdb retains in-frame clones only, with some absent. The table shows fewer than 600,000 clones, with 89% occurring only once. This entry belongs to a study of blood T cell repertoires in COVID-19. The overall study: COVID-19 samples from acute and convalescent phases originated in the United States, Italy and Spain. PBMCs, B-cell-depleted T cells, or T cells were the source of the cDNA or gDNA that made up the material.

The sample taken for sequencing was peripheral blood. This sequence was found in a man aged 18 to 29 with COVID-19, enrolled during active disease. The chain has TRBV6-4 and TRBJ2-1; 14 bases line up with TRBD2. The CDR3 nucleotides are TGTGCCAGCAGTGGACTAGCGGGAGGGCCAGATAATGAGCAGTTCTTC. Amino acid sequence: CASSGLAGGPDNEQFF.